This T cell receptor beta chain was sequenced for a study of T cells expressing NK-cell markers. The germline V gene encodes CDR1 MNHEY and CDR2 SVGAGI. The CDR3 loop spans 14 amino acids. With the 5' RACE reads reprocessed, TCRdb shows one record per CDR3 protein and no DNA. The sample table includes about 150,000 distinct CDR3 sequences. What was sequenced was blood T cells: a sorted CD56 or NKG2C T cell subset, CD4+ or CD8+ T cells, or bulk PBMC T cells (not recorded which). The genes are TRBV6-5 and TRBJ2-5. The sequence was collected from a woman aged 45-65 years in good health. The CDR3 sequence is CASSSRWRWETQYF.